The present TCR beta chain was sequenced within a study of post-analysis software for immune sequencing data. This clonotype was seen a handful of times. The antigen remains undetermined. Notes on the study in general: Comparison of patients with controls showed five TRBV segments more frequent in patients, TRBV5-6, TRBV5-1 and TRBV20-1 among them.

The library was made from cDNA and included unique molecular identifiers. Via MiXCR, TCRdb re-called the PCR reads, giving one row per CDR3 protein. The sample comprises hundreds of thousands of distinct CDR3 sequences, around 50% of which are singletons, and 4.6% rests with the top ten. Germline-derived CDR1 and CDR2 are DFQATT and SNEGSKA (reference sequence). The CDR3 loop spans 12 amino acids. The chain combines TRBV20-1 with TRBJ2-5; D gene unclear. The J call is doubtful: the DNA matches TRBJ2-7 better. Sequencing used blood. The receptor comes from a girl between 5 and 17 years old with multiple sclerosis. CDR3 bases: TGCAGTGCTAGAGGGGGTGCCTACGAGCAGTACTTC. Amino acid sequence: CSARGGAYEQYF.